This T cell receptor beta chain was recorded in a study of blood T cell repertoires in COVID-19. Across the study: Whether acute or convalescent, the COVID-19 samples came from the United States, Italy and Spain.

Methods used by the authors: For nucleated cells, counts were estimated from reference gene primer amplification. Sequencing used immunoSEQ multiplex PCR; TCRdb keeps in-frame clones, though not all of them. The V and J calls and clone size were taken over from that table, and D and trimming were inferred from the DNA. This table has about 250,000 clones, 85% to 90% appearing once. Cohorts were determined from participant-reported clinical history. For recovered donors of Cohort 3, there were two negative PCRs, clearance, or symptom resolution. Germline V gene lookup returns CDR1 SGHAT and CDR2 FQNNGV. V shed 5 bases and J 0 bases; nucleotides not matched to a gene: 8. This CDR3 contains 16 residues.

The receptor's source is a man aged 40-49 years who had recovered from COVID-19. The rearrangement links TRBV11-2 to TRBJ2-3; 7 positions match TRBD1. The sequenced sample was PBMCs or T cells enriched from blood (not recorded which). The CDR3 DNA is TGTGCCAGCAGCATGGGGACAGATTCTAGCACAGATACGCAGTATTTT. This sequence encodes CASSMGTDSSTDTQYF.